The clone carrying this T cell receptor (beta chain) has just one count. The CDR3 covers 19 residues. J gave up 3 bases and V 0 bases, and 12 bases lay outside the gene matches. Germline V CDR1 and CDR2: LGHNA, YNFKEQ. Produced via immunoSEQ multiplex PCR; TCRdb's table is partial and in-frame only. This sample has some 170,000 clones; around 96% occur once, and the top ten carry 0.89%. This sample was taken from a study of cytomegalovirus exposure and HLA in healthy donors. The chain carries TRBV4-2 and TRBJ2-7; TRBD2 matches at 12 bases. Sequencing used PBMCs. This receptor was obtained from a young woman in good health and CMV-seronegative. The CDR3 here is CASSQEASTSGGPLYEQYF. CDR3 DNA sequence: TGTGCCAGCAGCCAAGAGGCGAGTACTAGCGGGGGGCCTCTCTACGAGCAGTACTTC.